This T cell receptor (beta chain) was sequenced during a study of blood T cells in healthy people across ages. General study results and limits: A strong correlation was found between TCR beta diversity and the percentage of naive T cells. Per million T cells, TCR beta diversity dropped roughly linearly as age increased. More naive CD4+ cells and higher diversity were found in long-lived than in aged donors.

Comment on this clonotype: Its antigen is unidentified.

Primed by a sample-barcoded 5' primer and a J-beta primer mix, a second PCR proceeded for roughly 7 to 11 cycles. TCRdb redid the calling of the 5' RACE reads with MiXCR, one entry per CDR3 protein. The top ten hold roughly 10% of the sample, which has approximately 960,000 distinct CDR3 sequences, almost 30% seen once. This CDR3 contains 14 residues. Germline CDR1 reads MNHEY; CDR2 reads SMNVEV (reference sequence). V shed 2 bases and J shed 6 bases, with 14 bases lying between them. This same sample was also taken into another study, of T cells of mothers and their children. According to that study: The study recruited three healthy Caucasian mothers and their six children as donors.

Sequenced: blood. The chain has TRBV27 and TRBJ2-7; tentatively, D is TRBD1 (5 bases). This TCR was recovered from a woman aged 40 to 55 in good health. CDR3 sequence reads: CASSLGPVQGEQYF. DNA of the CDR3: TGTGCCAGCAGTTTAGGTCCGGTCCAGGGCGAGCAGTACTTC.